This is a list of T cell receptor beta chains from one sample in a study of blood T cell repertoires in COVID-19. Assay: immunoSEQ multiplex PCR; the TCRdb copy retains only in-frame clones and omits some. The table shows 250,000 to 300,000 clones, with roughly 80% occurring only once. The sample taken for sequencing was PBMCs or T cells enriched from blood (not recorded which). The receptors were gathered from a middle-aged man who had been exposed to COVID-19. Each CDR3 is given with its conserved first and last residue. D genes are given only for firm matches. The listing skips clone size in some rows; elsewhere it reads once, few, many or a size class.

clone_size	d_call	v_call	j_call	cdr3_aa	cdr3_nt
NA	TRBD2	TRBV20-1	TRBJ2-1	CSASGGAGVSSNEQFF	TGCAGTGCTAGTGGGGGAGCGGGAGTCAGCAGCAATGAGCAGTTCTTC
NA	TRBD2	TRBV19	TRBJ2-2	CASSIRTTSGTLGGELFF	TGTGCCAGTAGTATTCGGACGACTAGCGGGACGCTGGGCGGGGAGCTGTTTTTT
once	TRBD1	TRBV18	TRBJ2-3	CASNGQGITDTQYF	TGTGCCAGCAATGGACAGGGCATAACAGATACGCAGTATTTT
NA	TRBD2	TRBV7-9	TRBJ2-1	CAKGLAGGNEQFF	TGTGCCAAGGGACTAGCGGGGGGCAATGAGCAGTTCTTC
NA	TRBD1	TRBV6-5	TRBJ1-2	CASSLDRDYGYTF	TGTGCCAGCAGTTTAGACAGGGACTATGGCTACACCTTC
NA	NA	TRBV18	TRBJ1-2	CASSLNRQNGYTF	TGTGCCAGCTCACTAAATCGACAGAATGGCTACACCTTC
NA	NA	TRBV19	TRBJ2-2	CASSITYTGELFF	TGTGCCAGTAGTATCACTTACACCGGGGAGCTGTTTTTT
NA	NA	TRBV29-1	TRBJ1-1	CSAGGAGTEAFF	TGCAGCGCCGGGGGGGCAGGCACTGAAGCTTTCTTT
NA	NA	TRBV25-1	TRBJ1-1	CASSEILNTEAFF	TGTGCCAGCAGTGAAATATTAAACACTGAAGCTTTCTTT
NA	NA	TRBV7-9	TRBJ2-1	CASSSGTHYNEQFF	TGTGCCAGCAGCTCCGGGACTCACTACAATGAGCAGTTCTTC
NA	TRBD1	TRBV19	TRBJ1-1	CASSRTGGTEAFF	TGTGCCAGTAGTAGGACAGGGGGCACTGAAGCTTTCTTT
NA	NA	TRBV30	TRBJ1-5	CAWSEQGWQPQHF	TGTGCCTGGAGTGAGCAGGGTTGGCAGCCCCAGCATTTT
NA	TRBD1	TRBV2	TRBJ2-6	CASNDRVGANVLTF	TGTGCCAGCAACGACAGGGTAGGGGCCAACGTCCTGACTTTC
NA	NA	TRBV7-8	TRBJ2-3	CASTLPGFTDTQYF	TGTGCCAGCACCCTACCGGGGTTCACAGATACGCAGTATTTT
NA	TRBD2	TRBV19	TRBJ2-2	CASSPALTSGRGTGELFF	TGTGCCAGTAGCCCTGCCCTGACTAGCGGGAGGGGGACCGGGGAGCTGTTTTTT
NA	NA	TRBV19	TRBJ2-2	CASRITGANTGELFF	TGTGCCAGTAGAATAACTGGGGCCAACACCGGGGAGCTGTTTTTT
NA	NA	TRBV29-1	TRBJ2-7	CSVISPGVTYEQYF	TGCAGCGTTATATCCCCGGGAGTAACCTACGAGCAGTACTTC
NA	NA	TRBV24-1	TRBJ1-5	CATRQGLGQPQHF	TGTGCCACCAGGCAGGGGTTGGGACAGCCCCAGCATTTT
NA	NA	TRBV30	TRBJ2-5	CAWSSPGTQYF	TGTGCCTGGAGTTCCCCCGGGACCCAGTACTTC
NA	NA	TRBV27	TRBJ2-7	CASSLRGDRYEQYF	TGTGCCAGCAGCCTCAGGGGGGACCGATACGAGCAGTACTTC
NA	TRBD1	TRBV6-5	TRBJ2-7	CASSTSQGYEQYF	TGTGCCAGCAGTACATCACAGGGGTACGAGCAGTACTTC
NA	TRBD2	TRBV15	TRBJ2-3	CATSGLGTSIDTQYF	TGTGCCACCAGCGGGTTAGGGACTAGCATAGATACGCAGTATTTT
NA	TRBD2	TRBV5-4	TRBJ2-5	CASSPGGPKETQYF	TGTGCCAGCAGCCCGGGGGGACCGAAGGAGACCCAGTACTTC
NA	NA	TRBV4-1	TRBJ1-5	CASSWASNQPQHF	TGCGCCAGCAGCTGGGCAAGCAATCAGCCCCAGCATTTT
NA	TRBD1	TRBV10-2	TRBJ2-1	CASSDPGTGRNEQFF	TGCGCCAGCAGTGATCCCGGGACAGGGCGGAATGAGCAGTTCTTC
NA	TRBD1	TRBV6-6	TRBJ1-4	CATSTGVGREKLFF	TGTGCCACCTCGACAGGGGTAGGGCGCGAAAAACTGTTTTTT
NA	TRBD1	TRBV5-1	TRBJ1-2	CASSWGDREVDGYTF	TGCGCCAGCAGCTGGGGGGACAGGGAGGTGGATGGCTACACCTTC